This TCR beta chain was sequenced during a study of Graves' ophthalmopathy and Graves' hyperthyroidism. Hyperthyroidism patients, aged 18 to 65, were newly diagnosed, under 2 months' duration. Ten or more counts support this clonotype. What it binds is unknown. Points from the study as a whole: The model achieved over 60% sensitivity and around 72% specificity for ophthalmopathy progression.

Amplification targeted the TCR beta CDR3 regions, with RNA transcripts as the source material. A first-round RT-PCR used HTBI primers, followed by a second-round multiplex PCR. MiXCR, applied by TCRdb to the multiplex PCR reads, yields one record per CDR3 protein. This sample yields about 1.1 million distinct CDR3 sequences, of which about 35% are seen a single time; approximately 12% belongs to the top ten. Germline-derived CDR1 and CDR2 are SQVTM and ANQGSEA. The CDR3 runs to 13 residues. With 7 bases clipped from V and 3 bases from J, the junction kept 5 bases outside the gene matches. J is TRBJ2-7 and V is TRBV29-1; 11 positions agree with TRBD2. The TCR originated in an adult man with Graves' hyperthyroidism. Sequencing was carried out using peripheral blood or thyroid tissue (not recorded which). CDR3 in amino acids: CSGLAGPNYEQYF. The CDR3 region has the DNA TGCAGCGGACTAGCGGGACCGAACTACGAGCAGTACTTC.